This T cell receptor beta chain was captured in a study of blood T cell repertoires in COVID-19. Study-wide background: Sources were T cells, B-cell-depleted T cells, or PBMCs; the material itself was cDNA or gDNA.

The authors' processing: Estimated nucleated cell counts came from reference gene primer amplification. Method: immunoSEQ multiplex PCR; TCRdb's copy keeps in-frame clones and lacks some. V and J calls and clone size are copied from that table; D and trimming were computed from the DNA. The top ten clones hold under 0.75% of a sample with around 450,000 clones, roughly nine tenths of them seen once. This clone has just one count. Symptom resolution, clearance, or two negative PCRs marked the recovered donors of Cohort 3. V trimming: 6 bases; J trimming: 1 base; junction bases outside the gene matches: 5. This CDR3 has 15 amino acids. CDR1 MDHEN and CDR2 SYDVKM come from the germline V gene.

V is TRBV28 and J is TRBJ1-1; 10 nucleotides match TRBD1. The sequence was obtained from a woman younger than 35 who had recovered from COVID-19. Sequences were obtained from PBMCs or T cells enriched from blood (not recorded which). The CDR3, as DNA: TGTGCCAGCAGACTTCGGACAGGGGGGAACACTGAAGCTTTCTTT. This codes for CASRLRTGGNTEAFF.